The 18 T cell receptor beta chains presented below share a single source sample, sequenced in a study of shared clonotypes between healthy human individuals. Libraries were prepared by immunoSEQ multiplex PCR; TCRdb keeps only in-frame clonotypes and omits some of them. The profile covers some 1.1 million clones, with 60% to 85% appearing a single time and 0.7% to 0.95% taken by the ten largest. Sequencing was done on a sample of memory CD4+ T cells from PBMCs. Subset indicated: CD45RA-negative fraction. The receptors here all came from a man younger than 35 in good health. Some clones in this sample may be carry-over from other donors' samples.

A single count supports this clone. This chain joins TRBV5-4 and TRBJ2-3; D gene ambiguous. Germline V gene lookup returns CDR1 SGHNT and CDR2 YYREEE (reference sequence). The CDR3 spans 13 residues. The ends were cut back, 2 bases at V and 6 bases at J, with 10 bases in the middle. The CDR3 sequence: CASSFSSPDTQYF. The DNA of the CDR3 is TGTGCCAGCAGCTTTAGTAGTCCGGATACGCAGTATTTT.

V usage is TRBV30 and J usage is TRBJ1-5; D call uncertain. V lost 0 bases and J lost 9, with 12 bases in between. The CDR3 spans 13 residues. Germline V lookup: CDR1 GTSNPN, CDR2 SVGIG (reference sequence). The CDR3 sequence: CAWSVGRGWPQHF. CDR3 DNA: TGTGCCTGGAGTGTAGGTCGGGGTTGGCCCCAGCATTTT.

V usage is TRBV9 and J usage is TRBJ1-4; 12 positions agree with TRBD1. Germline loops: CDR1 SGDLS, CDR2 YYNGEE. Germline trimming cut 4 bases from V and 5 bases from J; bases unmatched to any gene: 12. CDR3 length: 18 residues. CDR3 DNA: TGTGCCAGCAGCCTCCCCCCCGGGACAGGGGGCGGGAATGAAAAACTGTTTTTT. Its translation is CASSLPPGTGGGNEKLFF.

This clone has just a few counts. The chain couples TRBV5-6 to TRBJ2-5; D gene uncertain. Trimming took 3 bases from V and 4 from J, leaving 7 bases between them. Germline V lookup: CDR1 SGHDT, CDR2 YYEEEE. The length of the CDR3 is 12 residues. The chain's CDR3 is CASSSDGETQYF. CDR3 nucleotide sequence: TGTGCCAGCAGCTCGGACGGAGAGACCCAGTACTTC.

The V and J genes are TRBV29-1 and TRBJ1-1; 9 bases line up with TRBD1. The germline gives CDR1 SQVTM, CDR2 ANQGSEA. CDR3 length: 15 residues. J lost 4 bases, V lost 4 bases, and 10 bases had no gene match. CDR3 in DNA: TGCAGCGTTGGCAACCGCAACAGGGGGCGCACTGAAGCTTTCTTT. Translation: CSVGNRNRGRTEAFF.

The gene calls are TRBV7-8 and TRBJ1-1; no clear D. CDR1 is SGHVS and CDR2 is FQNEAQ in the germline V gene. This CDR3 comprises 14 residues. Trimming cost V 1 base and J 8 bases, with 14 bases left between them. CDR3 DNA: TGTGCCAGCAGCTTAGGAGGTCATCCGCCCGAAGCTTTCTTT. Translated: CASSLGGHPPEAFF.

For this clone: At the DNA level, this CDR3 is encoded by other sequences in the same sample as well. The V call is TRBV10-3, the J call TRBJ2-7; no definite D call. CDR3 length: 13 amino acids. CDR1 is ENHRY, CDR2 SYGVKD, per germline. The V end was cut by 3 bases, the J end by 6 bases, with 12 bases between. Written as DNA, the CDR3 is TGTGCCATCAGTGACGAGCAGGACGGCGAGCAGTACTTC. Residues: CAISDEQDGEQYF.

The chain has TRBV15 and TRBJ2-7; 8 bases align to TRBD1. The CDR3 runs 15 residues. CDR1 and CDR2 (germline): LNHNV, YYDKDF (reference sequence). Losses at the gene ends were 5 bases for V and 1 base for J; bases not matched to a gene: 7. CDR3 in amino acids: CATSPGQDASYEQYF. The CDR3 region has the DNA TGTGCCACCAGCCCGGGACAGGACGCTTCCTACGAGCAGTACTTC.

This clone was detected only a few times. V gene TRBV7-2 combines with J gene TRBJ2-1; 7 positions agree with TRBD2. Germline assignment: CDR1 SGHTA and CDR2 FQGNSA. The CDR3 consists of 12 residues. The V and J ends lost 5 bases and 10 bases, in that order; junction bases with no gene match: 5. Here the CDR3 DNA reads TGTGCCAGCAGCCTAACTAGCGTCGAGCAGTTCTTC. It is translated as CASSLTSVEQFF.

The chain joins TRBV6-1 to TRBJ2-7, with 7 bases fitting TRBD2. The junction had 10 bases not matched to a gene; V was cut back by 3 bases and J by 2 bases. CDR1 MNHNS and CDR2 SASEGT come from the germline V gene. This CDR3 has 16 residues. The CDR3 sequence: CASSDRAGPKAYEQYF. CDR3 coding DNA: TGTGCCAGCAGTGACAGAGCGGGACCCAAAGCCTACGAGCAGTACTTC.

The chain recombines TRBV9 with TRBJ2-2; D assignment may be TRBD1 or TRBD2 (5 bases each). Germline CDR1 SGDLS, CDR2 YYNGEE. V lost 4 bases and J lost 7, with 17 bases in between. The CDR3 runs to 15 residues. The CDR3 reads CASSPGTNTGGELFF. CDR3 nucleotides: TGTGCCAGCAGCCCTGGGACGAATACAGGCGGGGAGCTGTTTTTT. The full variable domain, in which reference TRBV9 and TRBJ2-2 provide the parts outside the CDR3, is DSGVTQTPKHLITATGQRVTLRCSPRSGDLSVYWYQQSLDQGLQFLIQYYNGEERAKGNILERFSAQQFPDLHSELNLSSLELGDSALYFCASSPGTNTGGELFFGEGSRLTVL.

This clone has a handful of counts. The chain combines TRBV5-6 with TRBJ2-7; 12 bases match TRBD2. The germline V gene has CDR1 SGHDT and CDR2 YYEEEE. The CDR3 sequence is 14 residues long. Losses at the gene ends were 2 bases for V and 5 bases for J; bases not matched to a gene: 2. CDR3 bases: TGTGCCAGCAGCTTCGGACTAGCGGGAAACGAGCAGTACTTC. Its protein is CASSFGLAGNEQYF.

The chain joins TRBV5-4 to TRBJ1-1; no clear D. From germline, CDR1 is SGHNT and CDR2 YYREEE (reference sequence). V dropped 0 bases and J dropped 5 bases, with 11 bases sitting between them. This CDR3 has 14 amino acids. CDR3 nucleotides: TGTGCCAGCAGCTTGGTGGGGATTGGAACTGAAGCTTTCTTT. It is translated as CASSLVGIGTEAFF.

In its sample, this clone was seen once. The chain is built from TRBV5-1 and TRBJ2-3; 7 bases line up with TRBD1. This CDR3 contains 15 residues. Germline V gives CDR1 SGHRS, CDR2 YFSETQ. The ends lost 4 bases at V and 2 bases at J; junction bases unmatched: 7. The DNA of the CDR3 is TGCGCCAGCAGCCCACAGGGGCCGACCACAGATACGCAGTATTTT. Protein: CASSPQGPTTDTQYF.

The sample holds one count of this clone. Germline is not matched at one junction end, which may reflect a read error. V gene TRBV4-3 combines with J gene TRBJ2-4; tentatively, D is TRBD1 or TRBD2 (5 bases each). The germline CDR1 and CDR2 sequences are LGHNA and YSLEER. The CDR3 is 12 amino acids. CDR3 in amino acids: CASRNPGASLHF. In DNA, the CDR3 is TGCGCCAGCCGAAACCCCGGGGCTAGTTTACACTTC.

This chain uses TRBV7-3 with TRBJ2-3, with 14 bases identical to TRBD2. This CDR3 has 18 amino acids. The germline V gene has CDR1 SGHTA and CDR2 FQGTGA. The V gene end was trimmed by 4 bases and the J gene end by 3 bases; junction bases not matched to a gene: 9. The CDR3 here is CASSSVGLAGGRTDTQYF. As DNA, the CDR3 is TGTGCCAGCAGCTCAGTCGGACTAGCGGGAGGTAGGACAGATACGCAGTATTTT.

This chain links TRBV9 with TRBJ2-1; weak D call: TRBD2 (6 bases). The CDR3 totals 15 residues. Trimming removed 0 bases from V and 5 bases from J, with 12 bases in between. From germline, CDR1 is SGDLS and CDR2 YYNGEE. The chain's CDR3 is CASSVGLALHNEQFF. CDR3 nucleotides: TGTGCCAGCAGCGTAGGTCTAGCGCTCCACAATGAGCAGTTCTTC.

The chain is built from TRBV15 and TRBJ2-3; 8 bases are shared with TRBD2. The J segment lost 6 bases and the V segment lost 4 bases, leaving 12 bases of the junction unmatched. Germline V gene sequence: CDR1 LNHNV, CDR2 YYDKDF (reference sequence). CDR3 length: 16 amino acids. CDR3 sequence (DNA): TGTGCCACCAGCAACACTGCGGGAGGCCGCCGGGATACGCAGTATTTT. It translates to CATSNTAGGRRDTQYF.